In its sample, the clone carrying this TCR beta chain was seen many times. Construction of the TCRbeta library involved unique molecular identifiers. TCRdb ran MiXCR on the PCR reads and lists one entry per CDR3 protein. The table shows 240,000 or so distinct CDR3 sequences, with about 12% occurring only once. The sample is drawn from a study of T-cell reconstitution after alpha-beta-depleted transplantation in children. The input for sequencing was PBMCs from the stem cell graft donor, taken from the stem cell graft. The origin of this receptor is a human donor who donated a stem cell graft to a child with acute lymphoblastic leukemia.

CDR3 in amino acids: CASSRTAGELFF. CDR3 DNA: TGTGCCAGCAGCCGAACCGCTGGGGAGCTGTTTTTT. The chain couples TRBV7-2 to TRBJ2-2; D is unresolved. CDR3 length equals 12 residues. V shed 5 bases and J shed 8 bases, with 9 bases lying between them. Germline CDR1 and CDR2: SGHTA and FQGNSA.